This paragraph reports one TCR beta chain. There is no known antigen for this receptor. The sample holds no much larger clone one base away, and base qualities are not on file. CD4+ T cells from unexposed donors were collected before the COVID-19 pandemic (2011-2018). After around 10 days of culture, CD4+ T cells were isolated with the EasySep CD4+ T cell isolation kit. Unexposed donor CD4+ T cells were tested for reactivity to SARS-CoV-2 S and N and four common cold coronavirus spike pools, as cell number allowed. Each well received about 2.2 million PBMCs, cultured in IMDM supplemented with about 5.4% human AB serum and around 9 IU/ml IL-2. Half of the culture medium was replaced with fresh IL-2-containing medium on days 3 and 7. Triplicate replicate wells were generally used for each peptide culture condition. Leukapheresis product for the unexposed donors was bought commercially. Ficoll-Paque PLUS gradient centrifugation was used to isolate PBMCs from leukapheresis product or whole blood. PBMCs were either cryopreserved at -140 degrees C or used fresh in the expansion assay. The QIAamp Micro DNA Kit was used to extract genomic DNA from the CD4+ T cells.

This sample stems from a study of CD4 T cells in relation to SARS-CoV-2 and coronaviruses (dated by TCRdb to the early 2020s). Regarding the research as a whole: In the ViraFEST assay, PBMCs were cultured with antigen for under 12 days, after which TCR beta CDR3s were sequenced to identify antigen-specific clonal expansions. The negative reference condition was either a culture with an HIV-1 Nef peptide pool or a culture with no peptide. At the level of individual TCR clonotypes, the study measured memory CD4+ T cell crossreactivity between SARS-CoV-2 spike protein and common cold coronavirus spike proteins. Shared crossreactive spike epitopes were mapped to their HLA restriction using patient-derived lymphoblastoid cell lines. The Adaptive Biotechnologies TCR-sequencing kit was used for samples from a few pre-COVID donors and for the naive versus memory experiments, whereas the other data were Illumina-based. A different, Illumina-based TCR-beta assay was used to sequence expansion assays from other donors in the study.

On the study overall, not on this receptor specifically: About 60% of donors had memory CD4+ clonotypes that crossrecognized SARS-CoV-2 and at least one common cold coronavirus spike. Crossreactivity analysis centred on spike protein, so crossreactivity against other viral proteins was not assessed. Small numbers of patients and of tested TCRs limited the study. Because no donor provided both pre-pandemic and post-infection samples, tracing the source of pre-existing responses was limited. Compared with monoreactive clones, crossreactive clones had significantly weaker SARS-CoV-2-driven expansion, a result consistent with antigenic imprinting.

The method behind the library was the immunoSEQ multiplex PCR assay. The authors' pipeline ran thus. During preprocessing, nonproductive sequences were removed, as were CDR3s that did not start with C, did not end with F or W, or were shorter than 7 amino acids. The MANAFEST web app identified antigen-specific clonotypes based on expansion compared with the reference and other culture wells. A clone counted as positive if significantly expanded in 2 of 3 replicate wells versus the reference culture at FDR below 0.05. To be called positive, a clone also had to show significant expansion compared with every other tandem well and an odds ratio greater than 5. Pairwise Levenshtein distance, computed with the stringdist R package after three terminal residues were trimmed from each end, was used as the measure of CDR3 homology. TCRdb's version of the immuneACCESS table is confined to in-frame rearrangements and falls short of the full clone set. An unresolved V gene accounts for under half of the shortfall where checked; the remainder is of unknown origin. V, J and clone size were drawn from that table, and D and trimming were deduced from the DNA. The sample table records approximately 17,000 clones; about 84% of these occur just once. The ten most abundant clones make up about 14% of the sample.

Including the terminal cysteine and phenylalanine, the CDR3 comprises 16 residues. Just the 48-base CDR3 DNA is kept, in frame starting at base 1. V is pared back by 1 base and J by 7 bases, with 15 bases lying between the germline termini. CDR1 and CDR2 are drawn from the germline V gene: KGHDR, SFDVKD. In this chain, TRBV24-1 is recombined with TRBJ2-2, with the D segment possibly TRBD1 or TRBD2, each aligning over 5 bases. Sequencing was performed on CD4+ T cells from PBMCs, cultured in vitro. The TCR sequence derives from a human donor in good health. Here is the DNA: TGTGCCACCAGTGATTTTGGGGCGGGTCTCAGCGGGGAGCTGTTTTTT. Translation gives CATSDFGAGLSGELFF.